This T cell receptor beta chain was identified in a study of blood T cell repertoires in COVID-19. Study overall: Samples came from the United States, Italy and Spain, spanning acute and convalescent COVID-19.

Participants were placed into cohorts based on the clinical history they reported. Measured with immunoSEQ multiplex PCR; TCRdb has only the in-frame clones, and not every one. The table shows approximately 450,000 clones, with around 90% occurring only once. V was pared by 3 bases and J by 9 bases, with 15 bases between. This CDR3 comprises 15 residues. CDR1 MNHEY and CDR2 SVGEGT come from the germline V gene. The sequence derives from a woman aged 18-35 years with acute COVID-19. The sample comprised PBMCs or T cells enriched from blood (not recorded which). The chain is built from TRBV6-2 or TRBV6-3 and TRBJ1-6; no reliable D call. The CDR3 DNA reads TGTGCCAGCAGTTATGACGGGATCCTCCCTTCACCCCTCCACTTT. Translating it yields CASSYDGILPSPLHF.